The present T cell receptor beta chain was sequenced within a study of CD8 T cells in ankylosing spondylitis. Concerning this clonotype itself: What it binds is not known.

In TCRdb, the 5' RACE reads were re-called with MiXCR into one record per CDR3 protein. The sample carries around 770,000 distinct CDR3 sequences, about 10% recorded once. Study-wide points: Made up of about eight highly homologous variants, a TCR beta motif appeared characteristic of ankylosing spondylitis blood.

This TCR was recovered from a male donor with ankylosing spondylitis. The sample taken for sequencing was blood, either unsorted or a sorted T cell fraction (not recorded which).

The CDR3 region is CASSLAGTGGSPLHF. CDR3 nucleotide sequence: TGTGCCAGCAGCTTAGCTGGGACAGGGGGTTCACCCCTCCACTTT. The chain uses TRBV7-9 and TRBJ1-6, with TRBD1 matching 11 bases. Trimming removed 0 bases from V and 9 bases from J; junction bases left unmatched: 1. The germline V gene encodes CDR1 SEHNR and CDR2 FQNEAQ (reference sequence). This CDR3 is 15 amino acids long.